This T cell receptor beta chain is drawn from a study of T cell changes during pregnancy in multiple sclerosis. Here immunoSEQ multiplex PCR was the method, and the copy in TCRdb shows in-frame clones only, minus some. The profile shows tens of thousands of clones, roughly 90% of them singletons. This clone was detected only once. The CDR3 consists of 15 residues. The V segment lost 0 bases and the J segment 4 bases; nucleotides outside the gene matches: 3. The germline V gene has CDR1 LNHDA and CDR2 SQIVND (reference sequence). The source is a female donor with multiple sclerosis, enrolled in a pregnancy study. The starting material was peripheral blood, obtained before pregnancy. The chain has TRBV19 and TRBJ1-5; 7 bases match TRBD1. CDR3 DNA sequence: TGTGCCAGTAGTATAGAAGGGACAGTTAATCAGCCCCAGCATTTT. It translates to CASSIEGTVNQPQHF.